The source of this TCR beta chain is a study of blood T cell repertoires in COVID-19. Generated by immunoSEQ multiplex PCR, the TCRdb table keeps only in-frame clones and is missing some. This sample yields 200,000 to 250,000 clones, of which around 90% are seen a single time; about 15% belongs to the top ten. From germline, CDR1 is MNHEY and CDR2 SVGAGI. Trimming took 6 bases from V and 6 from J, leaving 12 bases between them. CDR3 length equals 13 residues. Participant ages covered about 18 to 95 years across 24 US areas. J is TRBJ1-5 and V is TRBV6-5; a possible D gene is TRBD1 (5 bases). The sequenced sample consisted of PBMCs or T cells enriched from blood (not recorded which). The clonotype was recovered from a man aged 30 to 39 who had been exposed to COVID-19. The chain's CDR3 is CASSAGVSQPQHF. The CDR3 nucleotides are TGTGCCAGCAGCGCGGGGGTAAGTCAGCCCCAGCATTTT.